Sequencing of this T cell receptor beta chain was carried out in a study of response to subunit inactivated influenza vaccine (dated by TCRdb to about 2018). Regarding the complete study: To follow how T cells responded to a trivalent subunit inactivated influenza vaccine, the researchers relied on deep quantitative profiling of the T cell receptor repertoire. On the study overall, not on this receptor specifically: The authors suggested that each seasonal influenza vaccination may recruit only a limited number of new T cells.

To note about this clonotype: What antigen it recognizes has not been identified. The DNA is omitted, as the CDR3 cannot be located on it reliably, and the CDR3 follows TCRdb's listing.

Library preparation used RT-PCR. Sequencer: Illumina HiSeq 2500. The raw public reads went through TCRdb reprocessing: fastp at Q25, MiXCR clone calling, in-frame beta chains kept. Rows with a matching CDR3 protein are joined into one entry that keeps the most common DNA and genes. This sample is represented by a few hundred thousand distinct CDR3 sequences; 20% to 25% of them were singletons. The ten largest clones capture approximately 10% of the sample. From the cysteine through the phenylalanine, the CDR3 covers 17 amino acids. The sequence derives from a man between 50 and 69 years old who received an inactivated influenza vaccine. Donor details come from another sample of the same person, matched by shared clones. The chain is assembled from TRBV7-5 and TRBJ1-1. TRBV7-5 is assigned pseudogene status. The sequenced sample was PBMCs from blood, obtained about 20 months after vaccination. CDR3 protein: CISVSEAKDKLNTEAFF.